The rows below give T cell receptor beta chains drawn from one sample of a study of metastatic and nonmetastatic thyroid tumors. From the PCR reads, TCRdb re-called clones with MiXCR. The sample records about 38,000 clones, 25% to 30% being singletons. The sequenced sample consisted of blood. The receptor set was obtained from a male donor with papillary thyroid cancer or a benign thyroid nodule (not recorded which). Some clones in this sample may be carry-over from other donors' samples. CDR3s include the opening cysteine and the closing phenylalanine or tryptophan. The order of the fields is J gene, V gene, clone size, D gene, CDR3 DNA, CDR3 protein. The D gene is left open where the match is weak. Clone size, where shown, is once, few, many, or a class for clones that have expanded.

TRBJ2-7	TRBV3-1	NA	NA	TGTGCCAGCAGCCAGCAACTAGATTCAAACGAGCAGTACTTC	CASSQQLDSNEQYF
TRBJ1-2	TRBV6-1	many	NA	TGTGCCAGCAACGGGGACTTTTCCTATGGCTACACCTTC	CASNGDFSYGYTF
TRBJ1-5	TRBV18	many	TRBD1	TGTGCCAGCTCGGAGGGACAGGGAAAAGGTCAGCCCCAGCATTTT	CASSEGQGKGQPQHF
TRBJ1-6	TRBV9	NA	NA	TGTGCCAGCAGCTTCGGGGGTTCCTATAATTCACCCCTCCACTTT	CASSFGGSYNSPLHF
TRBJ2-7	TRBV5-1	NA	NA	TGCGCCAGCAGCCCGGACGAGTCCTTGTACGAGCAGTACTTC	CASSPDESLYEQYF
TRBJ2-7	TRBV7-9	NA	NA	TGTGCCAGCAGCTTAGCTTCTAGTCGGGAGCAGTACTTC	CASSLASSREQYF
TRBJ2-3	TRBV20-1	NA	NA	TGCAGTGCTACCCCCGGGGGAGGAATCGGCACAGATACGCAGTATTTT	CSATPGGGIGTDTQYF
TRBJ2-1	TRBV6-4	NA	NA	TGTGCCAGCAGTGACTTTCCAGGTGGTGAGCAGTTCTTC	CASSDFPGGEQFF
TRBJ2-1	TRBV28	many	TRBD2	TGTGCCACGGGACTAGCGGGAGGATTAAGCAATGAGCAGTTCTTC	CATGLAGGLSNEQFF
TRBJ1-3	TRBV11-1	NA	NA	TGTGCCAGCAGCCTATACGGGGGGCGGACTGGAAACACCATATATTTT	CASSLYGGRTGNTIYF
TRBJ2-3	TRBV12-3/TRBV12-4	NA	TRBD1	TGTGCCAGCGACGGACAGGGGACAGATACGCAGTATTTT	CASDGQGTDTQYF
TRBJ2-2	TRBV6-1	medium-sized	TRBD2	TGTGCCAGCAGTCCGGGACTAGCGAGAACCGGGGAGCTGTTTTTT	CASSPGLARTGELFF
TRBJ2-2	TRBV18	NA	NA	TGTGCCAGCTCACCACGCCGGACAGCGAACACCGGGGAGCTGTTTTTT	CASSPRRTANTGELFF
TRBJ1-1	TRBV2	NA	NA	TGTGCCAGCAGTGAAAACAGGGCCTACACTGAAGCTTTCTTT	CASSENRAYTEAFF
TRBJ1-3	TRBV3-1	NA	NA	TGTGCCAGCAGCCCAGACACGGGACTCGGCCCTGGAAACACCATATATTTT	CASSPDTGLGPGNTIYF
TRBJ1-1	TRBV20-1	NA	NA	TGCAGTGCTAGAGATAGTGACACTGAAGCTTTCTTT	CSARDSDTEAFF
TRBJ1-2	TRBV5-5	few	NA	TGTGCCAGCAGCTTATCCGACAGAAACTATGGCTACACCTTC	CASSLSDRNYGYTF
TRBJ2-1	TRBV4-1	NA	NA	TGCGCCAGCAGTCGGAGGGGGCTAGTCACCTACAATGAGCAGTTCTTC	CASSRRGLVTYNEQFF
TRBJ2-7	TRBV28	NA	NA	TGTGCCAGCAGTTTAGGGGGAGTCAAAGAGCAGTACTTC	CASSLGGVKEQYF
TRBJ2-2	TRBV7-2	NA	NA	TGTGCCAGCAGCTTAAACACCGGGGAGCTGTTTTTT	CASSLNTGELFF
TRBJ2-7	TRBV20-1	few	NA	TGCAGTGCTAGAGATACCAAGGGTGGGAGTGGCTCTTATGAGCAGTACTTC	CSARDTKGGSGSYEQYF
TRBJ2-3	TRBV6-2/TRBV6-3	NA	TRBD2	TGTGCCAGTAGTCCCCGCATCCGCCCTATCGGGAGGGCCTTCGATACGCAGTATTTT	CASSPRIRPIGRAFDTQYF
TRBJ2-7	TRBV7-8	many	NA	TGTGCCAGCAGCTTAGGGGCAGGAATAGCCTACGAGCAGTACTTC	CASSLGAGIAYEQYF
TRBJ2-1	TRBV11-2	medium-sized	NA	TGTGCCAGCAGCTTTAATCAGGGGACGTACAATGAGCAGTTCTTC	CASSFNQGTYNEQFF
TRBJ2-7	TRBV20-1	NA	NA	TGCAGTGCTACACGGGAACACTACGAGCAGTACTTC	CSATREHYEQYF
TRBJ2-1	TRBV13	NA	NA	TGTGCCAGCAGCTCCGGACTGTTC	CASSSGLF
TRBJ2-5	TRBV7-8	NA	NA	TGTGCCAGCAGCTCGAGGGGGATGGAGATCCAGTACTTC	CASSSRGMEIQYF
TRBJ1-1	TRBV11-2	NA	NA	TGTGCCAGCACATCAGGGTTTTGGTCTGAAGCTTTCTTT	CASTSGFWSEAFF
TRBJ1-5	TRBV28	NA	TRBD1	TGTGCCAGCAGGCCAGACAGGGGGCCTCAGCCCCAGCATTTT	CASRPDRGPQPQHF
TRBJ2-7	TRBV6-1	NA	NA	TGTGCCAGCAGCTCCGGGACGGTCTTCTACGAGCAGTACTTC	CASSSGTVFYEQYF
TRBJ2-7	TRBV2	few	TRBD1	TGTGCCAGCAGGAGGGGGACAGGGCAATACGAGCAGTACTTC	CASRRGTGQYEQYF
TRBJ2-1	TRBV14	NA	TRBD2	TGTGCCAGCAGCCAAGGGTTGACTAGCGGGATGATCTATGAGCAGTTCTTC	CASSQGLTSGMIYEQFF
TRBJ2-5	TRBV7-8	many	NA	TGTGCCAGCAGCTTAGAGGTGGGTCAAGAGACCCAGTACTTC	CASSLEVGQETQYF
TRBJ2-7	TRBV12-3/TRBV12-4	few	TRBD2	TGTGCCAGCATCCACCCGTTCGGGGGGGCCTACGAGCAGTACTTC	CASIHPFGGAYEQYF
TRBJ2-7	TRBV20-1	NA	TRBD1	TGCAGTGCTAGACCACCGACAGGGGGCTACGAGCAGTACTTC	CSARPPTGGYEQYF
TRBJ1-2	TRBV5-6	medium-sized	NA	TGTGCCAGCAGCTTGGTAGGGGGTCTGAGCTATGGCTACACCTTC	CASSLVGGLSYGYTF
TRBJ1-2	TRBV12-3/TRBV12-4	NA	NA	TGTGCCAGCAGAACGGACAGTGGGAGGGGTATTATCTATGGCTACACCTTC	CASRTDSGRGIIYGYTF
TRBJ2-1	TRBV11-2	NA	TRBD2	TGTGCCAGCAGCTTAGACGGCGGGGGGTCTCTACGGTCCTACAATGAGCAGTTCTTC	CASSLDGGGSLRSYNEQFF
TRBJ2-5	TRBV20-1	NA	NA	TGCAGTGCTGGGGGACACGCCTTAAGCGAGACCCAGTACTTC	CSAGGHALSETQYF
TRBJ1-1	TRBV12-3/TRBV12-4	few	NA	TGTGCCAGCAGAGTCGTACAACAGTCCACTGAAGCTTTCTTT	CASRVVQQSTEAFF
TRBJ2-5	TRBV27	NA	TRBD2	TGTGCCAGCCGGCGGGGGGTGACCCAGTACTTC	CASRRGVTQYF
TRBJ1-5	TRBV20-1	medium-sized	NA	TGCAGTGCTAGAGTTGGGGGAGTCGGCAATCAGCCCCAGCATTTT	CSARVGGVGNQPQHF
TRBJ2-7	TRBV6-2/TRBV6-3	few	TRBD1	TGTGCCAGCAGTTCCCTAAAATCAGGGGGTAGCTACGAGCAGTACTTC	CASSSLKSGGSYEQYF
TRBJ1-1	TRBV28	NA	TRBD1	TGTGCCAGCAGAAAAGGACAGGGAGCTTTCTTT	CASRKGQGAFF
TRBJ2-2	TRBV6-1	few	NA	TGTGCCAGCAGTGAAGGCAGGGTTGAAGGGGAGCTGTTTTTT	CASSEGRVEGELFF